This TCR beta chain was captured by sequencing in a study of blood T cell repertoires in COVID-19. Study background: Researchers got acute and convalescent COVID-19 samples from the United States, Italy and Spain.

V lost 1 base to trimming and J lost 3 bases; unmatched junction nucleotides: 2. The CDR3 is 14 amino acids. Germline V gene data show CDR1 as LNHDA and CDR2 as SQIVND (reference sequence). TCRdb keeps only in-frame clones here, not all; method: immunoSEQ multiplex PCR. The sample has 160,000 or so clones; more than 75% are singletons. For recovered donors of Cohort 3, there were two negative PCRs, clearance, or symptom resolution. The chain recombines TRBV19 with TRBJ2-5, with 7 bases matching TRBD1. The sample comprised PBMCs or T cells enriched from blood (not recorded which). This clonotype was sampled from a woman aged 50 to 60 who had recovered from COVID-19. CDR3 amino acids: CASSIGDSEETQYF. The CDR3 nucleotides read TGTGCCAGTAGTATAGGGGACAGTGAAGAGACCCAGTACTTC.